These 18 T cell receptor beta chains share one sample of origin, sequenced in a study of cytomegalovirus exposure and HLA in healthy donors listed by TCRdb under 2017. Library preparation was by the immunoSEQ multiplex PCR assay. Entries here come from immuneACCESS through TCRdb and include only in-frame sequences with V and J called. Some clones fail to appear in such tables; in the studies checked, an unresolved V gene covers under half of the shortfall, and the cause of the remainder is unknown. The sample table records around 200,000 clones; roughly three quarters of these occur just once. The ten largest make up around 1.2% of the sample. The source material was PBMCs. These receptors were taken from a young woman in good health and CMV-seronegative.

The chain employs TRBV19 and TRBJ2-3; the D gene is possibly TRBD1 (5 bases). The CDR3 spans 13 residues. V was cut by 9 bases and J by 1 base, with 11 bases left in between. Germline V lookup: CDR1 LNHDA, CDR2 SQIVND (reference sequence). The CDR3 region is CASRAVGTDTQYF. The CDR3 DNA follows: TGTGCCAGCAGGGCGGTGGGCACAGATACGCAGTATTTT.

V and J are TRBV18 and TRBJ2-2; TRBD1 might be the D (5 bases). Germline V CDR1 and CDR2: KGHSH, LQKENI. This CDR3 region has 13 residues. Trimming stripped 3 bases from V and 8 bases from J, with 10 bases between. The CDR3 region is CASSPQGMGELFF. The DNA for the CDR3 is TGTGCCAGCTCACCTCAGGGTATGGGGGAGCTGTTTTTT.

The rearrangement uses TRBV7-9 and TRBJ2-7; a possible D gene is TRBD1 (6 bases). CDR1 SEHNR and CDR2 FQNEAQ come from the germline V gene (reference sequence). Trimming removed 3 bases from V and 0 bases from J, with 12 bases in between. The CDR3 has 15 residues. CDR3: CASSLAGDLSYEQYF. As DNA, the CDR3 is TGTGCCAGCAGCTTGGCAGGGGACCTCTCCTACGAGCAGTACTTC.

CDR3 sequence: CASTTIGGTRAEQYF. The CDR3 region has the DNA TGTGCCAGCACCACCATCGGGGGAACAAGGGCCGAGCAGTACTTC. This chain uses TRBV5-4 with TRBJ2-7, with D perhaps TRBD2 (6 bases). The CDR3 runs 15 residues. V was pared by 6 bases and J by 6 bases, with 22 bases between. In germline, CDR1 is SGHNT, CDR2 YYREEE (reference sequence).

This clone was recorded only once. This chain connects TRBV2 to TRBJ1-4; D is undetermined. Germline V gene sequence: CDR1 SNHLY, CDR2 FYNNEI. With 4 bases removed from V and 7 bases from J, the gap between germline ends came to 16 bases. The CDR3 runs 15 residues. The CDR3 region is CASSGGRARGEKLFF. CDR3 in DNA: TGTGCCAGCAGTGGTGGGCGGGCCCGGGGTGAAAAACTGTTTTTT.

The chain employs TRBV19 and TRBJ2-4; tentative D call: TRBD1 (6 bases). The CDR3 is 15 residues long. The V gene lost 4 bases and the J gene lost 3 bases, with 13 bases spanning the gap. Per the germline V gene, CDR1 is LNHDA and CDR2 is SQIVND (reference sequence). The CDR3 is CASSTAGDGKNIQYF. The CDR3 nucleotides read TGTGCCAGTAGTACGGCAGGGGATGGCAAAAACATTCAGTACTTC.

J is TRBJ1-4 and V is TRBV6-5, with 8 bases that match TRBD1. The germline V gene encodes CDR1 MNHEY and CDR2 SVGAGI. This CDR3 contains 16 residues. V gave up 4 bases and J gave up 0 bases; unmatched junction bases: 4. CDR3 DNA sequence: TGTGCCAGCAGTTGGGACAGGTCTGCAACTAATGAAAAACTGTTTTTT. Amino acids: CASSWDRSATNEKLFF.

The chain couples TRBV15 to TRBJ2-7, with D perhaps matching TRBD1 (5 bases). Germline CDR1 LNHNV, CDR2 YYDKDF (reference sequence). Trimming shortened V by 0 bases and J by 3 bases, and 9 bases separated the two germline ends. This CDR3 region has 14 residues. The CDR3: CATSRDRQIYEQYF. CDR3 sequence (DNA): TGTGCCACCAGCAGAGATAGACAGATCTACGAGCAGTACTTC.

There are a few counts of this clone. The chain is built from TRBV13 and TRBJ2-7; TRBD1 matches 10 bases. The CDR3 has 14 residues. The V gene's germline CDR1 is PRHDT and CDR2 FYEKMQ (reference sequence). V lost 5 bases, J lost 3 bases, and 4 bases stayed unmatched. The DNA for the CDR3 is TGTGCCAGCAGCGCCCGGACAGGGGGCTACGAGCAGTACTTC. It specifies CASSARTGGYEQYF.

CDR3 protein: CASSLTGTGGETQYF. The CDR3 region has the DNA TGTGCCAGCAGCTTGACCGGGACAGGGGGGGAGACCCAGTACTTC. The rearrangement links TRBV5-4 to TRBJ2-5; the match to TRBD1 covers 11 bases. J gave up 5 bases and V 1 base, and 4 bases lay outside the gene matches. CDR1 is SGHNT and CDR2 is YYREEE in the germline V gene (reference sequence). CDR3 size: 15 residues.

The rearrangement uses TRBV29-1 and TRBJ2-1; no firm D call. The germline gives CDR1 SQVTM, CDR2 ANQGSEA. V was cut by 1 base and J by 4 bases, with 11 bases left in between. This CDR3 has 14 amino acids. The CDR3 here is CSVEANRVYNEQFF. DNA for the CDR3: TGCAGCGTTGAAGCAAACAGAGTATACAATGAGCAGTTCTTC.

In this sample, this clone turned up once. This chain connects TRBV11-2 to TRBJ2-3; 11 nucleotides line up with TRBD2. This CDR3 is built from 17 residues. The germline gives CDR1 SGHAT, CDR2 FQNNGV. Unmatched junction bases numbered 6, after V lost 2 bases and J lost 2 bases. The CDR3 region is CASSLRLAGWNTDTQYF. DNA for the CDR3: TGTGCCAGCAGCTTACGACTAGCGGGATGGAACACAGATACGCAGTATTTT.

Of note for this clone: The germline gene is not matched at one end of the junction; a read error may be the cause. The V gene is TRBV5-1, the J gene TRBJ2-7; TRBD2 aligns across 11 bases. Germline CDR1 reads SGHRS; CDR2 reads YFSETQ. The CDR3 is 14 residues long. The CDR3 DNA sequence: TGCGCCAGCAGCCAAACTAGCGGGAGACCCTCGAAGAGATTC. It is translated as CASSQTSGRPSKRF.

V gene TRBV18 combines with J gene TRBJ2-1, with a tentative D call TRBD2 (6 bases). The germline V and J ends were trimmed by 6 bases and 7 bases, with 13 bases remaining between them. The germline CDR1 and CDR2 sequences are KGHSH and LQKENI. The CDR3 contains 13 residues. The CDR3 sequence: CASSIAEGNEQFF. CDR3 nucleotide sequence: TGTGCCAGCTCGATAGCGGAGGGGAATGAGCAGTTCTTC.

The chain carries TRBV6-1 and TRBJ2-1; 11 bases align to TRBD2. The V segment lost 4 bases and the J segment 9 bases; nucleotides outside the gene matches: 8. Germline V gene sequence: CDR1 MNHNS, CDR2 SASEGT. This CDR3 has 15 residues. This CDR3 reads CASSVLAGEIGEQFF. Written as DNA, the CDR3 is TGTGCCAGCAGTGTACTAGCGGGAGAGATCGGTGAGCAGTTCTTC.

The chain links TRBV19 to TRBJ2-4, with 9 bases lining up with TRBD2. Looked up from germline, CDR1 is LNHDA and CDR2 is SQIVND (reference sequence). Trimming cost V 4 bases and J 4 bases; bases outside gene matches: 2. The CDR3 extends over 14 amino acids. CDR3 in DNA: TGTGCCAGTAGTAGTGCGGGGGGGAAAAACATTCAGTACTTC. Residues: CASSSAGGKNIQYF.

The rearrangement joins TRBV15 to TRBJ2-5; D gene unclear. CDR1 and CDR2 (germline): LNHNV, YYDKDF (reference sequence). V lost 3 bases and J lost 0, with 8 bases in between. The length of the CDR3 is 14 residues. CDR3 sequence: CATSSPRYQETQYF. DNA for the CDR3: TGTGCCACCAGCAGCCCCCGGTACCAAGAGACCCAGTACTTC.

The table lists this clone with a few counts. The V call is TRBV4-2, the J call TRBJ2-7; 9 bases map to TRBD2. The CDR3 spans 16 residues. The germline V gene encodes CDR1 LGHNA and CDR2 YNFKEQ. Germline trimming cut 4 bases from V and 3 bases from J; bases unmatched to any gene: 10. CDR3 bases: TGTGCCAGCAGCCCCCTGGGCGGTAGCGGGAGCTACGAGCAGTACTTC. Its protein product is CASSPLGGSGSYEQYF.